This TCR beta chain is from a study of OX40 agonist ivuxolimab in advanced cancers. Background on the study: Of mixed ages from 23 to 79 and averaging roughly 60 years, the group was 65% to 85% male.

Whole-study results and caveats: Some nonresponders likewise displayed low normalized T-cell clonal expansion. People who partly responded at 0.1-3.0 mg/kg had some of the least clonal expansion seen. Relative to CD4+ cells, CD8+ T cells on average had more expanded clones.

Sequencing used immunoSEQ multiplex PCR; TCRdb keeps in-frame clones, though not all of them. This table holds about 110,000 clones, 91% found once. A remark on this clone: Its antigen is as yet unknown.

Germline V gene lookup returns CDR1 SEHNR and CDR2 FQNEAQ (reference sequence). V lost 6 bases, J lost 3 bases, and 14 bases lay in between. The length of the CDR3 is 14 residues. V and J are TRBV7-9 and TRBJ1-2; D possibly corresponds to TRBD1 (6 bases). This receptor was obtained from an adult with an advanced solid tumor such as melanoma, head and neck, liver or kidney cancer. The material sequenced was CD4+ or CD8+ T cells sorted from blood, taken in a trial of the OX40 agonist ivuxolimab. The CDR3 sequence: CASSPKGVYYGYTF. The CDR3 DNA sequence: TGTGCCAGCAGTCCCAAGGGGGTATACTATGGCTACACCTTC.